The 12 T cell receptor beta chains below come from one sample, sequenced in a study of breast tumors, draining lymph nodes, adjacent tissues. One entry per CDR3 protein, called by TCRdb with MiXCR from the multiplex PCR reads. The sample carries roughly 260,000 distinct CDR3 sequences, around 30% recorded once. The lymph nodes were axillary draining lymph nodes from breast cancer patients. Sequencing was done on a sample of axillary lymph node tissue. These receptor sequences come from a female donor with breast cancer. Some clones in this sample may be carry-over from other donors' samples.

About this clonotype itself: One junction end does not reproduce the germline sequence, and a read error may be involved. CDR3 DNA sequence: TGTGCCAGCAGCCTAGCGGGAAGCTATACTCGGGAGCAGCCCTTC. Amino acids: CASSLAGSYTREQPF. The V and J genes are TRBV7-9 and TRBJ2-1, with 9 bases identical to TRBD2. The germline V gene has CDR1 SEHNR and CDR2 FQNEAQ (reference sequence). The length of the CDR3 is 15 residues.

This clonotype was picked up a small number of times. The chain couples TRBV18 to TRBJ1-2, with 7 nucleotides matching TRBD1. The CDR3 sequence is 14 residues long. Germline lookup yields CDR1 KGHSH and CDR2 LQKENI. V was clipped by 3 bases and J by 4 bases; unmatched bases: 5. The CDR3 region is CASSPTGLLYGYTF. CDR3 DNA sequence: TGTGCCAGCTCACCGACAGGGCTCCTCTATGGCTACACCTTC.

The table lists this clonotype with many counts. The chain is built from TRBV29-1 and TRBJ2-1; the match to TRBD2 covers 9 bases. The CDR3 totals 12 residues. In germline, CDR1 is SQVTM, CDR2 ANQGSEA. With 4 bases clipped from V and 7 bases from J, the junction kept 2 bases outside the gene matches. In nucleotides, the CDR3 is TGCAGCGTTGTAGCGGGAGTGAATGAGCAGTTCTTC. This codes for CSVVAGVNEQFF.

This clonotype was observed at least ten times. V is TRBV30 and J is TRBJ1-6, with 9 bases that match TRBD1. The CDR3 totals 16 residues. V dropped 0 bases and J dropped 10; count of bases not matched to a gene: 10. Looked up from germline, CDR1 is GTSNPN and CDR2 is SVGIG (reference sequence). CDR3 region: CAWSVRSGTGRSPLHF. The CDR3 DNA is TGTGCCTGGAGTGTAAGGTCCGGGACAGGGAGGTCACCCCTCCACTTT.

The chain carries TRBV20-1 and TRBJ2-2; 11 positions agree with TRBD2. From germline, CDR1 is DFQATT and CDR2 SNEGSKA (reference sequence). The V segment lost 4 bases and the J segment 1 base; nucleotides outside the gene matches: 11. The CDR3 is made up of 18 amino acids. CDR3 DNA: TGCAGTGCTACCGAGCCGACTAGCGGGACTAGGAACACCGGGGAGCTGTTTTTT. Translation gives CSATEPTSGTRNTGELFF.

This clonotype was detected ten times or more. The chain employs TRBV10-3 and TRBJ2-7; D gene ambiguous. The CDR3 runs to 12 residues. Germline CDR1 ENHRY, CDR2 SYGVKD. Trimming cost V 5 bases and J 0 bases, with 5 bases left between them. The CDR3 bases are TGTGCCATCAGTACAGACTCCTACGAGCAGTACTTC. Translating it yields CAISTDSYEQYF.

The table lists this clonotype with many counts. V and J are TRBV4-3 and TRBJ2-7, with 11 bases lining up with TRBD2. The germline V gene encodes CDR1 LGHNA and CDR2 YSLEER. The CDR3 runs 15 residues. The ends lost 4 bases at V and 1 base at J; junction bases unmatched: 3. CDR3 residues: CASSLGLAESYEQYF. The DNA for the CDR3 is TGCGCCAGCAGCCTGGGACTAGCGGAGTCCTACGAGCAGTACTTC.

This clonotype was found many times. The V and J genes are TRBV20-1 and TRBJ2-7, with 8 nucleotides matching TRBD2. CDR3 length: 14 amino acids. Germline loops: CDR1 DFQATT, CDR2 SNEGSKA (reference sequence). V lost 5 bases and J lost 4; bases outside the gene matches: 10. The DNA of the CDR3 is TGCAGTGCTTTTAAGCGGGAGATATATTACGAGCAGTACTTC. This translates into CSAFKREIYYEQYF.

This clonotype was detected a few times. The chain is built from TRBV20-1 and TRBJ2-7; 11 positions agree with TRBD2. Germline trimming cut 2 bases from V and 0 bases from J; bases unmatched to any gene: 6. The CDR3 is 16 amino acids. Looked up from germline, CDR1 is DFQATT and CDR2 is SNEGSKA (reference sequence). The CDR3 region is CSARPGLAVTSYEQYF. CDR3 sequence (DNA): TGCAGTGCTAGACCGGGACTAGCGGTTACCTCCTACGAGCAGTACTTC.

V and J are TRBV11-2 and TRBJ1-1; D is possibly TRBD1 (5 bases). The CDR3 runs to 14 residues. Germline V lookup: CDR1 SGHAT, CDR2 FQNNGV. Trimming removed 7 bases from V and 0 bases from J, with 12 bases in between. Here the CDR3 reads CASTVGAVNTEAFF. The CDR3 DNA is TGTGCCAGCACCGTTGGGGCGGTGAACACTGAAGCTTTCTTT.

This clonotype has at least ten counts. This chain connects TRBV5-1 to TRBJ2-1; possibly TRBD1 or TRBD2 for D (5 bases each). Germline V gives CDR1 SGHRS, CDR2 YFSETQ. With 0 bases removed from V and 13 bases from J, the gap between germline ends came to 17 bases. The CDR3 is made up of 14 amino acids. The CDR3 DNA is TGCGCCAGCAGCTTGGGAACTATAGAGGGGTACCAGTTCTTC. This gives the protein CASSLGTIEGYQFF.

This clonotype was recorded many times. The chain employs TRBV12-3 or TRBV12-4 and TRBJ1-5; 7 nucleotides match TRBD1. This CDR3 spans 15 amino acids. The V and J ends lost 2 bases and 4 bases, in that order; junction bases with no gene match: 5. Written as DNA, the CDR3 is TGTGCCAGCAGTTTACAGGAGGGGGCGAATCAGCCCCAGCATTTT. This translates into CASSLQEGANQPQHF.